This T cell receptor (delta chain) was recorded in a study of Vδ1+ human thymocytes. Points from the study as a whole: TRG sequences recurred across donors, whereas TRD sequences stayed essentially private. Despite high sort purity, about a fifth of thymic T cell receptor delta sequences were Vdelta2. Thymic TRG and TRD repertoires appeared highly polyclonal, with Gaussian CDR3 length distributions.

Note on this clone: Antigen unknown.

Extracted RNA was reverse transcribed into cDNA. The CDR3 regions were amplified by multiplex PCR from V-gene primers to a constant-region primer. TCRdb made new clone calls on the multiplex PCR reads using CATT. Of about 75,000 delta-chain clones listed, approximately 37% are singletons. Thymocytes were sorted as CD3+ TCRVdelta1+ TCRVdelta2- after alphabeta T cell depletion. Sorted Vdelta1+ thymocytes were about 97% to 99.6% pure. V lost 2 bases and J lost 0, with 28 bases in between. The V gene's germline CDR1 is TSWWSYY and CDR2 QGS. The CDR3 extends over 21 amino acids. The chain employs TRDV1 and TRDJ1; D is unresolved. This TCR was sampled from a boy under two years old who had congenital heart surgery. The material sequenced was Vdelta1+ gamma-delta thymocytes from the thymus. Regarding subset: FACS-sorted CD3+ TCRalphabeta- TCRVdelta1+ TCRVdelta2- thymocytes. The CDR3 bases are TGTGCTCTTGGGGAATCAGTTGATTACACCGCGGTTGGGAGATACACCGATAAACTCATCTTT. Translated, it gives CALGESVDYTAVGRYTDKLIF.